This T cell receptor (beta chain) stems from a study of tumor-infiltrating lymphocytes in primary liver carcinoma. The study, taken as a whole, reports: Less overlap was seen in tumor-adjacent and tumor-blood pairs than in tumor region pairs.

A word on this clonotype: The antigen remains undetermined. One end of the junction is discordant with germline, which a read error may explain.

Germline assignment: CDR1 MNHNY and CDR2 SVGAGI (reference sequence). The CDR3 is made up of 15 amino acids. A constant-region primer served to make TCR beta cDNA from about 0.45 ug total RNA. Investigators got TCR beta libraries out of three nested multiplex PCR rounds, done with slightly modified ARM-PCR. A C-beta reverse primer was combined with TRBV1-TRBV30 forward primers in the first two PCR rounds, and each round had approximately 10 cycles. TCRdb re-called the multiplex PCR reads through MiXCR, storing one row per CDR3 protein. The sample lists 25,000 to 35,000 distinct CDR3 sequences, around 78% occurring once. Unsorted bulk tissue (roughly 20-31 mg) underwent RNA and DNA co-extraction.

The chain combines TRBV6-6 with TRBJ1-2, with 9 bases identical to TRBD1. This TCR came from a man between 40 and 49 years old with primary liver carcinoma and hepatitis B virus infection. Sequences were obtained from liver tumor tissue from sampling region 5. Subset noted: tumor region T5, tumor centre. CDR3 in DNA: TGTGCCAGCTGCTACTCGGGACAGGGCGACTATGGCAACACCTTC. This sequence encodes CASCYSGQGDYGNTF.